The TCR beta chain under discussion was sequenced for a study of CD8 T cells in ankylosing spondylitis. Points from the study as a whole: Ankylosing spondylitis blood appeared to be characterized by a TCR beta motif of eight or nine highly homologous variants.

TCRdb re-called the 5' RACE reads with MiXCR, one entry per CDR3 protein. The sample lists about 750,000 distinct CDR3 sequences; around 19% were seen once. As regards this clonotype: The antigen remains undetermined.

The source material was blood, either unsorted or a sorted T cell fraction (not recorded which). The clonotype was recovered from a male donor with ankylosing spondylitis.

In DNA form, the CDR3 reads TGTGCCAGCAGCTTAGCGCTGGTACTAGCGGGCACGGGTGAGCAGTTCTTC. Protein product: CASSLALVLAGTGEQFF. The V gene is TRBV7-9, the J gene TRBJ2-1, with TRBD2 matching 9 bases. CDR3 length: 17 residues. V was clipped by 0 bases and J by 9 bases; unmatched bases: 12. From germline, CDR1 is SEHNR and CDR2 FQNEAQ (reference sequence). The entire variable domain, with the rest obtained from reference TRBV7-9 and TRBJ2-1, is as follows: DTGVSQNPRHKITKRGQNVTFRCDPISEHNRLYWYRQTLGQGPEFLTYFQNEAQLEKSRLLSDRFSAERPKGSFSTLEIQRTEQGDSAMYLCASSLALVLAGTGEQFFGPGTRLTVL.